A single TCR beta chain is shown here with its context. This sample was included in a study of cytomegalovirus exposure and HLA in healthy donors. The PCR employed 60 Vbeta primers together with 13 Jbeta primers. The assay was immunoSEQ multiplex PCR, and TCRdb's table has in-frame clones only and misses some. The sample carries around 19,000 clones, approximately 80% recorded once. Germline trimming cut 0 bases from V and 6 bases from J; bases unmatched to any gene: 4. Germline loops: CDR1 MNHEY, CDR2 SMNVEV (reference sequence). This CDR3 region has 15 residues. Source material: PBMCs. V and J are TRBV27 and TRBJ2-1; TRBD1 matches 8 bases. The source is a human donor in good health. This chain's CDR3 is CASSLSDRGPNEQFF. The CDR3 coding sequence is TGTGCCAGCAGTTTATCCGACAGGGGCCCCAATGAGCAGTTCTTC.